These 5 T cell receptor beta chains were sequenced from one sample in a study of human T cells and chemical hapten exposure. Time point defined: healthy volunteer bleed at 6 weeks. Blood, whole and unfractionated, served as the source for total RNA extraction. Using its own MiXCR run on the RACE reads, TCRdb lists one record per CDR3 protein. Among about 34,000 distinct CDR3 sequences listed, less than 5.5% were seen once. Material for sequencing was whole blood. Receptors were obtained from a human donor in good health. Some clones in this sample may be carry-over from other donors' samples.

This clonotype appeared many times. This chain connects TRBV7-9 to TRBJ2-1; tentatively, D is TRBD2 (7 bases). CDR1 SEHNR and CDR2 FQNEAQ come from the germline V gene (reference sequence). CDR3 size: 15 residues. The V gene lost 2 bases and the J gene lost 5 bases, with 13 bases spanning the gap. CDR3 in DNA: TGTGCCAGCAGCTTATTCGGGGGGCCTGACAATGAGCAGTTCTTC. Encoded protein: CASSLFGGPDNEQFF.

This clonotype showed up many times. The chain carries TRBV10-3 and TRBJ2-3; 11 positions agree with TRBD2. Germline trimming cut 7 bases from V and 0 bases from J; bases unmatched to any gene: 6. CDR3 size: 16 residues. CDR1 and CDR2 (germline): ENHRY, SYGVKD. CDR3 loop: CAINHASGGSTDTQYF. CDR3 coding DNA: TGTGCCATCAACCACGCTAGCGGGGGGAGCACAGATACGCAGTATTTT.

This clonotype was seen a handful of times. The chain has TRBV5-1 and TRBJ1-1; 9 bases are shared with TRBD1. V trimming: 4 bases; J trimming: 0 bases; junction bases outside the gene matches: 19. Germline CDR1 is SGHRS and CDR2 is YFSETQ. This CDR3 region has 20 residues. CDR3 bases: TGCGCCAGCAGCCTGCCGACCGCCTACACAGGGGGCCCATTGAACACTGAAGCTTTCTTT. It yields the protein CASSLPTAYTGGPLNTEAFF.

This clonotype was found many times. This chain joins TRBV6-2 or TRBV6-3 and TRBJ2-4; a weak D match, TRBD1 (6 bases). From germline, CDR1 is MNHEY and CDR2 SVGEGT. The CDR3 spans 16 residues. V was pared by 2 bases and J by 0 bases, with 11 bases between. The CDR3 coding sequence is TGTGCCAGCAGTTACGGATACAGGGAAGCCAAAAACATTCAGTACTTC. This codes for CASSYGYREAKNIQYF.

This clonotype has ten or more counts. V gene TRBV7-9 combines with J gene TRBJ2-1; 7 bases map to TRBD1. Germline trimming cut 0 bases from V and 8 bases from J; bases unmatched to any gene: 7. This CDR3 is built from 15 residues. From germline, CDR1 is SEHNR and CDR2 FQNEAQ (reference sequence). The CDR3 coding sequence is TGTGCCAGCAGCTTAGCGAGTAACAGGGGCCATGAGCAGTTCTTC. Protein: CASSLASNRGHEQFF.